Shown below are 7 T cell receptor beta chains from a single sample sequenced in a study of cytomegalovirus exposure and HLA in healthy donors. The PCR was carried out with 60 Vbeta primers and 13 Jbeta primers. Libraries were prepared by immunoSEQ multiplex PCR; TCRdb keeps only in-frame clonotypes and omits some of them. This sample's clone table lists about 160,000 clones. The material sequenced was PBMCs. The receptors come from a woman aged 60-70 years in good health and CMV-seronegative.

The chain uses TRBV29-1 and TRBJ1-1; possible D gene TRBD1, 5 bases. CDR1 is SQVTM, CDR2 ANQGSEA, per germline. V was clipped by 7 bases and J by 6 bases, with 18 bases between them. The CDR3 consists of 13 residues. The CDR3 DNA reads as TGCAGCGCAGAAGGGACTACGCACGCTGAAGCTTTCTTT. This codes for CSAEGTTHAEAFF.

This chain connects TRBV7-3 to TRBJ1-1; D may be TRBD1 (5 bases). Looked up from germline, CDR1 is SGHTA and CDR2 is FQGTGA. Between the trimmed V and J ends, which lost 5 bases and 1 base, there was a span of 8 bases. CDR3 length equals 13 residues. DNA for the CDR3: TGTGCCAGCAGCAGGGGCAAGAACACTGAAGCTTTCTTT. Translation: CASSRGKNTEAFF.

The chain joins TRBV5-1 to TRBJ2-4; 9 bases fit TRBD1. The CDR3 length is 15 residues. Trimming took 5 bases from V and 5 from J; bases not matched to a gene: 8. Germline CDR1 and CDR2: SGHRS and YFSETQ. In DNA form, the CDR3 reads TGCGCCAGCAGTGTAAGGGGGGACAGGGAAAACATTCAGTACTTC. Translated, it gives CASSVRGDRENIQYF.

The rearrangement joins TRBV10-3 to TRBJ2-7; TRBD1 agrees at 8 bases. This CDR3 is built from 15 residues. CDR1 is ENHRY and CDR2 is SYGVKD in the germline V gene. The V segment lost 3 bases and the J segment 0 bases; nucleotides outside the gene matches: 4. CDR3 sequence reads: CAISEGQGHSYEQYF. Written as DNA, the CDR3 is TGTGCCATCAGTGAAGGACAGGGTCACTCCTACGAGCAGTACTTC.

J is TRBJ1-6 and V is TRBV2, with 9 nucleotides matching TRBD1. Germline V lookup: CDR1 SNHLY, CDR2 FYNNEI. There are 14 residues in the CDR3. V lost 6 bases and J lost 5; bases outside the gene matches: 2. The CDR3 sequence: CASRRDRDNSPLHF. As DNA, the CDR3 is TGTGCCAGCAGGAGGGACAGGGATAATTCACCCCTCCACTTT. Together with reference TRBV2 and TRBJ1-6, the CDR3 gives the full variable domain: EPEVTQTPSHQVTQMGQEVILRCVPISNHLYFYWYRQILGQKVEFLVSFYNNEISEKSEIFDDQFSVERPDGSNFTLKIRSTKLEDSAMYFCASRRDRDNSPLHFGNGTRLTVT.

J is TRBJ2-5 and V is TRBV6-1; 11 bases agree with TRBD2. This CDR3 has 14 residues. V trimming: 4 bases; J trimming: 4 bases; junction bases outside the gene matches: 2. CDR1 and CDR2 (germline): MNHNS, SASEGT. The CDR3 sequence: CASSVAGGRETQYF. DNA for the CDR3: TGTGCCAGCAGTGTAGCGGGAGGGCGAGAGACCCAGTACTTC.

The chain is built from TRBV5-1 and TRBJ2-2; a possible D gene is TRBD1 (6 bases). Trimming took off 2 bases at V and 3 bases at J, with 14 bases between the two ends. Germline-derived CDR1 and CDR2 are SGHRS and YFSETQ. The length of the CDR3 is 16 residues. This CDR3 reads CASSFHRVRDTGELFF. The CDR3 DNA reads TGCGCCAGCAGCTTCCACAGGGTAAGGGACACCGGGGAGCTGTTTTTT.